The rows below give T cell receptor beta chains drawn from one sample of a study of control samples from healthy donors and cancer patients. Some clones are missing from TCRdb's copy, which holds only in-frame ones; the method was immunoSEQ multiplex PCR. This table holds tens of thousands of clones, 87% found once. Sequenced material: PBMCs. The receptors shown here come from a man in his sixties with head and neck cancer. Each CDR3 is given with its conserved first and last residue. A D gene is named only where the DNA matches it firmly. Where a row states a size, it is once, few, many or the class of an expanded clone; other rows omit it.

D | size | J | V | length | CDR3 | DNA
TRBD1 | NA | TRBJ2-1 | TRBV6-5 | 13 | CASTGQPYNEQFF | TGTGCCAGCACGGGACAGCCTTACAATGAGCAGTTCTTC
NA | NA | TRBJ2-3 | TRBV11-2 | 14 | CASSPAGVPDTQYF | TGTGCCAGCAGCCCGGCAGGGGTTCCAGATACGCAGTATTTT
NA | NA | TRBJ2-5 | TRBV7-2 | 13 | CASSLATTGTQYF | TGTGCCAGCAGCTTAGCGACGACCGGGACCCAGTACTTC
NA | NA | TRBJ2-2 | TRBV5-1 | 14 | CASRTSTHTGELFF | TGCGCCAGCAGGACTTCGACCCACACCGGGGAGCTGTTTTTT
NA | NA | TRBJ2-1 | TRBV11-1 | 15 | CASSLGGEGVYEQFF | TGTGCCAGCAGCTTAGGAGGCGAAGGGGTTTATGAGCAGTTCTTC
NA | NA | TRBJ2-3 | TRBV7-3 | 13 | CASSFNAADTQYF | TGTGCCAGCAGCTTTAACGCGGCGGATACGCAGTATTTT
TRBD1 | few | TRBJ1-5 | TRBV5-3 | 17 | CARSTWDRGNSNQPQHF | TGTGCCAGAAGCACCTGGGACAGGGGGAACAGCAATCAGCCCCAGCATTTT
NA | once | TRBJ1-1 | TRBV29-1 | 13 | CSVAPGMMAEAFF | TGCAGCGTTGCACCTGGGATGATGGCTGAAGCTTTCTTT
NA | NA | TRBJ1-2 | TRBV6-5 | 16 | CASSYSSGTLGYGYTF | TGTGCCAGCAGTTACTCATCCGGGACTTTAGGCTATGGCTACACCTTC
NA | NA | TRBJ1-3 | TRBV16 | 16 | CASSRTWGHSGNTIYF | TGTGCCAGCAGTCGGACCTGGGGTCACTCTGGAAACACCATATATTTT
NA | NA | TRBJ2-1 | TRBV9 | 14 | CASSVDSAYNEQFF | TGTGCCAGCAGCGTAGACAGCGCCTACAATGAGCAGTTCTTC
TRBD2 | NA | TRBJ2-1 | TRBV6-5 | 15 | CASRKLAGGSDEQFF | TGTGCCAGCAGAAAACTAGCGGGGGGCTCGGATGAGCAGTTCTTC
TRBD2 | once | TRBJ2-1 | TRBV6-2/TRBV6-3 | 14 | CASSPAGGPHEQFF | TGTGCCAGCAGTCCAGCGGGAGGGCCTCATGAGCAGTTCTTC
TRBD2 | NA | TRBJ2-7 | TRBV7-2 | 13 | CASSFLAGNEQYF | TGTGCCAGCAGCTTTTTAGCGGGTAACGAGCAGTACTTC